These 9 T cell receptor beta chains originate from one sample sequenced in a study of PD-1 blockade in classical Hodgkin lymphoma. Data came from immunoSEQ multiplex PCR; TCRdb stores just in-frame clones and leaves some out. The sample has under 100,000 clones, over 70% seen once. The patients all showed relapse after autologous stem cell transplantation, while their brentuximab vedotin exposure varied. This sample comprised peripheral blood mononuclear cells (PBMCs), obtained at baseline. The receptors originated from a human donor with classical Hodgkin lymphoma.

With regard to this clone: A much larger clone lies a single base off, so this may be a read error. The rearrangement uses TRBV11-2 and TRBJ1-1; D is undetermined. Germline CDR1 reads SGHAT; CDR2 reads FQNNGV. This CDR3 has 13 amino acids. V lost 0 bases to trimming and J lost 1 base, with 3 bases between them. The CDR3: CASSLDRNTEAFF. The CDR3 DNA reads TGTGCCAGCAGCTTAGATAGGAACACTGAAGCTTTCTTT. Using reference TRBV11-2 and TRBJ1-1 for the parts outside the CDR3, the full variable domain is EAGVAQSPRYKIIEKRQSVAFWCNPISGHATLYWYQQILGQGPKLLIQFQNNGVVDDSQLPKDRFSAERLKGVDSTLKIQPAKLEDSAVYLCASSLDRNTEAFFGQGTRLTVV.

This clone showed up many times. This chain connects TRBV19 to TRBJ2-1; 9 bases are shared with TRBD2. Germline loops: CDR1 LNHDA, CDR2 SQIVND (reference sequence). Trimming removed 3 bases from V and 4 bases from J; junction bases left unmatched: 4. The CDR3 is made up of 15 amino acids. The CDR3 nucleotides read TGTGCCAGTAGTATGAGTAGCGGGGGTTACAATGAGCAGTTCTTC. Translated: CASSMSSGGYNEQFF. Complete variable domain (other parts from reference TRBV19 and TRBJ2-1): DGGITQSPKYLFRKEGQNVTLSCEQNLNHDAMYWYRQDPGQGLRLIYYSQIVNDFQKGDIAEGYSVSREKKESFPLTVTSAQKNPTAFYLCASSMSSGGYNEQFFGPGTRLTVL.

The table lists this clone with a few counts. DNA of the CDR3: TGTGCCAGCAGTTTATCCCAGGAAGGGGAGCAGTACTTC. Its protein product is CASSLSQEGEQYF. The chain joins TRBV28 to TRBJ2-7, with unresolved D. The CDR3 is made up of 13 amino acids. The V gene's germline CDR1 is MDHEN and CDR2 SYDVKM. Trimming shortened V by 1 base and J by 7 bases, and 11 bases separated the two germline ends.

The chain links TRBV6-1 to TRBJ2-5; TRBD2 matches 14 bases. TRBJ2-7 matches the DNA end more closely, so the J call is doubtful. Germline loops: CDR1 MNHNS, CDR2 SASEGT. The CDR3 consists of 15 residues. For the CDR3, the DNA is TGTGCCAGCACCCGGACTAGCGGGAGGCACAACGAGCAGTACTTC. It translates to CASTRTSGRHNEQYF.

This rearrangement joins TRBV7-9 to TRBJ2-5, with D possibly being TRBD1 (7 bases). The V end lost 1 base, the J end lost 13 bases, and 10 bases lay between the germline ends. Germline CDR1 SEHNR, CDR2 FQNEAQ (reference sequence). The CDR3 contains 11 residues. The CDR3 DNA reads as TGTGCCAGCAGCTTAGGACAGGGACTGTACTTC. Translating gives CASSLGQGLYF.

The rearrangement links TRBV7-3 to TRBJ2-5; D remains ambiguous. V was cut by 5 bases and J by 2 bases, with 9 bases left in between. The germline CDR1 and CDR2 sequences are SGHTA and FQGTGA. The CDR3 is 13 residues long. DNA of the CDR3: TGTGCCAGCAGCCGATCTGGTCAAGAGACCCAGTACTTC. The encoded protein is CASSRSGQETQYF.

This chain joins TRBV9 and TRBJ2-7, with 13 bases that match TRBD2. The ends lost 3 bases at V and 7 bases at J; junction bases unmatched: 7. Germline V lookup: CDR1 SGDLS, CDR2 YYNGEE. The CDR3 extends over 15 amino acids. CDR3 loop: CASSAGTSGIDEQYF. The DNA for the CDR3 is TGTGCCAGCAGCGCCGGGACTAGCGGGATAGATGAGCAGTACTTC.

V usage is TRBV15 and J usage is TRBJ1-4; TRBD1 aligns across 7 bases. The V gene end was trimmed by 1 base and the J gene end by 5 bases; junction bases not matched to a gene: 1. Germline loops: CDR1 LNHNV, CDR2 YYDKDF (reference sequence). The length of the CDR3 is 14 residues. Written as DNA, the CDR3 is TGTGCCACCAGCAGAGTCAGGGGGAATGAAAAACTGTTTTTT. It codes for CATSRVRGNEKLFF.

CDR3 amino acids: CASSLAAGDEKLFF. The CDR3 coding sequence is TGCGCCAGCAGCTTGGCGGCCGGGGATGAAAAACTGTTTTTT. The genes are TRBV5-1 and TRBJ1-4, with D unclear. In germline, CDR1 is SGHRS, CDR2 YFSETQ. The CDR3 loop spans 14 amino acids. V was pared by 0 bases and J by 6 bases, with 9 bases between.